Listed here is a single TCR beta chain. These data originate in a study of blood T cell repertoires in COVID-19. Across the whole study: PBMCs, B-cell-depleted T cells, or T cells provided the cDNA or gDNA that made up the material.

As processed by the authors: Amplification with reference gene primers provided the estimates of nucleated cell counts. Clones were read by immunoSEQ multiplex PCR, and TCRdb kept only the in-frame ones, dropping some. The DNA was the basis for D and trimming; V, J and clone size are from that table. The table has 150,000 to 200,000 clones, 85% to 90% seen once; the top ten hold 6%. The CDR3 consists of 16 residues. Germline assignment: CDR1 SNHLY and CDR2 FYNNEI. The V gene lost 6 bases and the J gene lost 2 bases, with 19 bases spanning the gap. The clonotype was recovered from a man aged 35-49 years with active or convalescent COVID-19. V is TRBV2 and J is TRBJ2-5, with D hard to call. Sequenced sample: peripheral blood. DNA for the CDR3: TGTGCCAGCAGCCAAAATGTTTGGCAGAGGCAAGAGACCCAGTACTTC. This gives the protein CASSQNVWQRQETQYF.